This entry concerns a single T cell receptor beta chain. To make TCR beta libraries, researchers used iRepertoire HTBI primers and Arm-PCR of CDR3 regions. TCRdb analysed the multiplex PCR reads with MiXCR anew, one entry per CDR3 protein. This sample has 700,000 or so distinct CDR3 sequences, with 25% to 30% found just once. Time point denoted: persistent/refractory GD, antithyroid drugs over 5 years with positive TRAb. PBMCs provided the RNA from which the TCR library was made. This specimen belongs to a study of regulatory T cells in long-lasting Graves disease. Study-level background: In persistent Graves' disease, antithyroid drugs had been taken for over 5 years and TSH receptor antibodies stayed positive.

The CDR3 length is 14 residues. Germline V gives CDR1 MNHEY, CDR2 SMNVEV (reference sequence). Trimming took 6 bases from V and 2 from J, leaving 14 bases between them. This specimen was peripheral blood mononuclear cells (PBMCs), taken when the disease was refractory, from a patient treated with antithyroid drugs. The TCR comes from a female donor with Graves disease. This chain joins TRBV27 and TRBJ2-7; perhaps TRBD1 as D (6 bases). CDR3 loop: CASRRKQGPYEQYF. DNA of the CDR3: TGTGCCAGCAGACGTAAACAGGGCCCCTACGAGCAGTACTTC.